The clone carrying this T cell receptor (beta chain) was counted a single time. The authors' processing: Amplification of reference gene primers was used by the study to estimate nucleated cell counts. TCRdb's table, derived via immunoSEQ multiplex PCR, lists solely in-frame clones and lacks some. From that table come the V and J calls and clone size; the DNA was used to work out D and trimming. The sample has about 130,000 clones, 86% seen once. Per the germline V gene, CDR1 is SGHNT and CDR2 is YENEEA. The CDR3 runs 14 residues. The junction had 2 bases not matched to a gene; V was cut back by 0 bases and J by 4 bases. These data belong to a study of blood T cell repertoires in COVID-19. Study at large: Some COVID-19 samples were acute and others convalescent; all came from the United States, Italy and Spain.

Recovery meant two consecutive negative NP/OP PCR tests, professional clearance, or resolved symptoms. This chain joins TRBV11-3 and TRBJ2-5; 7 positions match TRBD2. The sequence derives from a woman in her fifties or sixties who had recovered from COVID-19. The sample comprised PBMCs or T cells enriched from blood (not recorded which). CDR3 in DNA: TGTGCCAGCAGCTTAGATCGGGGGGTAGAGACCCAGTACTTC. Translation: CASSLDRGVETQYF.